Included here is one T cell receptor beta chain sequence, with context. What it recognizes is unknown. Within the sample, other DNA sequences also encode this same CDR3. Treatment denoted: some 20 received Ad26.COV2.S at low or high dose, single or two shots; about 5 received placebo; per-sample allocation not given. The investigators took samples on day 63 after the first vaccine or placebo injection. This adult donor, from Boston, was 18-55 years old. CDR1 is LNHDA and CDR2 is SQIVND in the germline V gene (reference sequence). The CDR3 has 14 amino acids. Trimming stripped 0 bases from V and 3 bases from J, with 9 bases between. This sample is drawn from a study of Ad26.COV2.S vaccination and SARS-CoV-2 variants. Study context: The study gave Ad26.COV2.S intramuscularly, once or twice 56 days apart. Study outcomes and limitations: Estimates derived from TCR breadth and depth analyses may have underestimated total T cell responses. Reportedly, after vaccination the spike-specific CD8+ and CD4+ T cell responses displayed substantial breadth.

Generated by immunoSEQ multiplex PCR, the TCRdb table keeps only in-frame clones and is missing some. The table records about 440,000 clones, 87% of them present only once. The chain joins TRBV19 to TRBJ2-7, with a tentative D call TRBD2 (5 bases). The specimen was peripheral blood, collected in a trial of Ad26.COV2.S vaccine versus placebo. The receptor's source is a person aged 18-60 years who received the Ad26.COV2.S COVID-19 vaccine or a placebo. CDR3 region: CASSIDASSYEQYF. The CDR3 DNA is TGTGCCAGTAGTATAGATGCTAGCAGCTACGAGCAGTACTTC. Looking up the rest from reference TRBV19 and TRBJ2-7 gives the full variable domain: DGGITQSPKYLFRKEGQNVTLSCEQNLNHDAMYWYRQDPGQGLRLIYYSQIVNDFQKGDIAEGYSVSREKKESFPLTVTSAQKNPTAFYLCASSIDASSYEQYFGPGTRLTVT.